A single sample gave rise to the 7 T cell receptor beta chains below, sequenced in a study of cytomegalovirus exposure and HLA in healthy donors. 13 Jbeta primers and 60 Vbeta primers were used for the PCR. TCRdb's table, derived via immunoSEQ multiplex PCR, lists solely in-frame clones and lacks some. This listing includes about 34,000 clones. Material for sequencing was PBMCs. The receptors were gathered from a woman aged 40 to 49 in good health and CMV-seropositive.

The chain employs TRBV7-9 and TRBJ2-3; D might be TRBD1 (5 bases). The V and J ends lost 1 base and 0 bases respectively, with 11 bases between them. The CDR3 loop spans 16 amino acids. CDR1 SEHNR and CDR2 FQNEAQ come from the germline V gene (reference sequence). In DNA, the CDR3 is TGTGCCAGCAGCTTAGGGCGACAGCCTAGCACAGATACGCAGTATTTT. Amino acid sequence: CASSLGRQPSTDTQYF.

V usage is TRBV5-6 and J usage is TRBJ1-4; 12 bases are a match to TRBD1. The CDR3 spans 16 residues. The V gene's germline CDR1 is SGHDT and CDR2 YYEEEE. The trim removed 3 bases at V and 7 bases at J, leaving 7 bases unmatched. The CDR3: CASSSVGQGASEKLFF. CDR3 bases: TGTGCCAGCAGCTCGGTGGGACAGGGGGCGAGTGAAAAACTGTTTTTT.

This chain uses TRBV5-1 with TRBJ2-5; perhaps TRBD2 as D (5 bases). Germline V gene lookup returns CDR1 SGHRS and CDR2 YFSETQ. Trimming pared 2 bases from V and 4 bases from J, leaving 12 bases between. This CDR3 is 14 amino acids long. For the CDR3, the DNA is TGCGCCAGCAGCTTAAACACTAGAGTAGAGACCCAGTACTTC. Translated, it gives CASSLNTRVETQYF.

V and J are TRBV7-3 and TRBJ2-5; 8 nucleotides agree with TRBD2. This CDR3 region has 14 residues. After removal of 3 bases from V and 2 bases from J, the junction contained 2 bases not matched to a gene. Germline V gene sequence: CDR1 SGHTA, CDR2 FQGTGA. DNA of the CDR3: TGTGCCAGCAGCTTGGCTAGCGGGCAAGAGACCCAGTACTTC. Translating it yields CASSLASGQETQYF. The full variable domain, rest sourced from reference TRBV7-3 and TRBJ2-5, is GAGVSQTPSNKVTEKGKYVELRCDPISGHTALYWYRQSLGQGPEFLIYFQGTGAADDSGLPNDRFFAVRPEGSVSTLKIQRTERGDSAVYLCASSLASGQETQYFGPGTRLLVL.

The CDR3 loop is CASSVVGTANTGELFF. The CDR3, as DNA: TGTGCCAGCAGTGTAGTCGGGACAGCGAACACCGGGGAGCTGTTTTTT. This chain connects TRBV2 to TRBJ2-2, with 7 bases identical to TRBD1. Germline lookup yields CDR1 SNHLY and CDR2 FYNNEI. The CDR3 contains 16 residues. Trimming cost V 4 bases and J 0 bases; bases outside gene matches: 5.

The chain has TRBV7-2 and TRBJ2-2, with D possibly being TRBD2 (5 bases). The length of the CDR3 is 14 residues. V dropped 2 bases and J dropped 8 bases, with 12 bases sitting between them. CDR1 is SGHTA and CDR2 is FQGNSA in the germline V gene. The DNA of the CDR3 is TGTGCCAGCAGCTTAAAGGACTCCCAGGGGGAGCTGTTTTTT. It yields the protein CASSLKDSQGELFF.

The rearrangement joins TRBV5-1 to TRBJ1-1; D might be TRBD1 (6 bases). V was trimmed by 4 bases and J by 1 base, leaving 11 bases between them. There are 14 residues in the CDR3. Germline loops: CDR1 SGHRS, CDR2 YFSETQ. The CDR3 DNA is TGCGCCAGCAGCCCCTCCAGGGGGAACACTGAAGCTTTCTTT. This gives the protein CASSPSRGNTEAFF.